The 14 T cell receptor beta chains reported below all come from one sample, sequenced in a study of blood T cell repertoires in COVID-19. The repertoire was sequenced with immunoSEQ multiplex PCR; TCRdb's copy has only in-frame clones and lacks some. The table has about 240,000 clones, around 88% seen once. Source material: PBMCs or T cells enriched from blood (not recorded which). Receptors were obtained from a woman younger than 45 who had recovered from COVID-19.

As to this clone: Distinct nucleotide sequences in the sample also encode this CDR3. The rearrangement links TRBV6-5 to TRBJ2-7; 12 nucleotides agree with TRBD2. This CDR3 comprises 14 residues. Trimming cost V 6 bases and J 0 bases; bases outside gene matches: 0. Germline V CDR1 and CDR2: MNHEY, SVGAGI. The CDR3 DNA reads TGTGCCAGCAGGACTAGCGGGAGCTCCTACGAGCAGTACTTC. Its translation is CASRTSGSSYEQYF.

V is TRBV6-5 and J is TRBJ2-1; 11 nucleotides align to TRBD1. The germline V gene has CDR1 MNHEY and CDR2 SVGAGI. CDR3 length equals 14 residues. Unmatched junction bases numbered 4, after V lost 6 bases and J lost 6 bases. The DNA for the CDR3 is TGTGCCAGCAGGGCCGGGACAGGGGGCAATGAGCAGTTCTTC. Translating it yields CASRAGTGGNEQFF.

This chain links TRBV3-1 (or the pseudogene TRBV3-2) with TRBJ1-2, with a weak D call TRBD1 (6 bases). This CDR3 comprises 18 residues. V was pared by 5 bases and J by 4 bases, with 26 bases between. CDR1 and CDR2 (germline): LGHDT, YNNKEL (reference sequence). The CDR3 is CASSTVGQTGRQGYGYTF. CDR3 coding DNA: TGTGCCAGCAGCACAGTGGGGCAGACAGGCAGGCAGGGCTATGGCTACACCTTC.

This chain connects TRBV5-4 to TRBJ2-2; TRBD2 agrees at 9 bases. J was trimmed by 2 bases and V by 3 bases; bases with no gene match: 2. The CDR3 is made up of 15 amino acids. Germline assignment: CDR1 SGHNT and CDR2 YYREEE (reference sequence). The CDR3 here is CASSSSGTNTGELFF. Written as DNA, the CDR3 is TGTGCCAGCAGCTCTAGCGGGACCAACACCGGGGAGCTGTTTTTT.

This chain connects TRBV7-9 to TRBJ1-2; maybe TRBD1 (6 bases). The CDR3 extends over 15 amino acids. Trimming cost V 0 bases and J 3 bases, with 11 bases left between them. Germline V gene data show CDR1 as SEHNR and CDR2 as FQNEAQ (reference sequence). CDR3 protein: CASSLAGASDYGYTF. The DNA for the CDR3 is TGTGCCAGCAGCTTAGCGGGGGCCTCCGACTATGGCTACACCTTC. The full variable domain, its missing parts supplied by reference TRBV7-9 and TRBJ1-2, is DTGVSQNPRHKITKRGQNVTFRCDPISEHNRLYWYRQTLGQGPEFLTYFQNEAQLEKSRLLSDRFSAERPKGSFSTLEIQRTEQGDSAMYLCASSLAGASDYGYTFGSGTRLTVV.

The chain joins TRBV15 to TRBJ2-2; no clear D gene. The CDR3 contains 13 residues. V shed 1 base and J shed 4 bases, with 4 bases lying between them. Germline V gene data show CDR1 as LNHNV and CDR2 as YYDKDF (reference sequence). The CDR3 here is CATSRAPTGELFF. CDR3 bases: TGTGCCACCAGCAGAGCTCCCACCGGGGAGCTGTTTTTT.

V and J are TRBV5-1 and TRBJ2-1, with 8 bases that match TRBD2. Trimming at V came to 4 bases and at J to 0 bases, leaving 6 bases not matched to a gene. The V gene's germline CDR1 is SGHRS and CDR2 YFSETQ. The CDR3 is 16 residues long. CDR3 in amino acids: CASSARTSPSYNEQFF. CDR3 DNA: TGCGCCAGCAGCGCCCGGACTAGCCCCTCCTACAATGAGCAGTTCTTC.

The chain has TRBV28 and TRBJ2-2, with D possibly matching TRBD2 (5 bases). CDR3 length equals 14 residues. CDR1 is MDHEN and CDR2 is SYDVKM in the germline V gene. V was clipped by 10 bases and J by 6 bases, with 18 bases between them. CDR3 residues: CATGKAVVAGELFF. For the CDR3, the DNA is TGTGCCACCGGAAAAGCGGTGGTGGCCGGGGAGCTGTTTTTT.

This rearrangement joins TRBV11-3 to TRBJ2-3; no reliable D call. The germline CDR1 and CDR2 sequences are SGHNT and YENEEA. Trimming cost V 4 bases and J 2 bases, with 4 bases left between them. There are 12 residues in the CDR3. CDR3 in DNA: TGTGCCAGCAGCTCTAACACAGATACGCAGTATTTT. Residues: CASSSNTDTQYF.

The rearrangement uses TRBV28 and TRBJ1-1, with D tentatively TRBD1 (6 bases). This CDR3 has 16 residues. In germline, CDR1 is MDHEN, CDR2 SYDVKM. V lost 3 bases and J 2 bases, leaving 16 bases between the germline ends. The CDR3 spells CASSLGRGGFNTEAFF. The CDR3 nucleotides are TGTGCCAGCAGTTTGGGGAGGGGGGGATTTAACACTGAAGCTTTCTTT.

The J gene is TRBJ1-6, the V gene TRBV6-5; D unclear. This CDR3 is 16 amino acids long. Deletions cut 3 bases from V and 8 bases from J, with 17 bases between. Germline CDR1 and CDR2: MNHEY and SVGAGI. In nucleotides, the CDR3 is TGTGCCAGCAGTTATTCCGACGGCGGGGAATATTCACCCCTCCACTTT. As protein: CASSYSDGGEYSPLHF.

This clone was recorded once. This CDR3 is CASSARTGGSFQPQHF. CDR3 bases: TGTGCCAGCAGCGCTCGGACAGGGGGCAGTTTTCAGCCCCAGCATTTT. The V call is TRBV28, the J call TRBJ1-5; 11 bases map to TRBD1. The J segment lost 6 bases and the V segment lost 6 bases, leaving 10 bases of the junction unmatched. The CDR3 spans 16 residues. Germline V lookup: CDR1 MDHEN, CDR2 SYDVKM.

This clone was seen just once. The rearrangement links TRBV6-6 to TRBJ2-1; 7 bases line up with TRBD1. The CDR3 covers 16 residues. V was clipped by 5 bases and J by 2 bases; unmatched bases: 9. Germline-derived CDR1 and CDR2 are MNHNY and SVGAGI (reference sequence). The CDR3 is CASSRMSGTAYNEQFF. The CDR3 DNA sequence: TGTGCCAGCAGTCGTATGTCCGGGACAGCCTACAATGAGCAGTTCTTC.

In nucleotides, the CDR3 is TGTGCCACTGCCCGTAGCGCCGACGCCTACAATGAGCAGTTCTTC. It is translated as CATARSADAYNEQFF. The chain couples TRBV19 to TRBJ2-1, with D perhaps TRBD2 (5 bases). The germline V gene has CDR1 LNHDA and CDR2 SQIVND (reference sequence). The V end lost 10 bases, the J end lost 2 bases, and 18 bases lay between the germline ends. CDR3 length: 15 residues.